This record concerns one T cell receptor (beta chain) sequence. This entry comes from a study of blood T cell repertoires in COVID-19. Overall study context: The United States, Italy and Spain provided the acute and convalescent COVID-19 samples. Sample material is recorded as cDNA or gDNA derived from T cells, B-cell-depleted T cells, or PBMCs.

Authors' data handling: Amplification with reference gene primers provided the estimates of nucleated cell counts. Assay: immunoSEQ multiplex PCR; the TCRdb copy retains only in-frame clones and omits some. V and J calls and clone size follow that table, whereas D and trimming were derived from the DNA. Of 60,000 or so clones listed, 75% to 90% are singletons. Per germline, CDR1 LGHDT and CDR2 YNNKEL (reference sequence). Trimming took 2 bases from V and 2 from J, leaving 15 bases between them. This CDR3 has 17 residues. The sequence derives from a woman in her sixties or seventies with active COVID-19. The material sequenced was peripheral blood. The genes are TRBV3-1 (or the pseudogene TRBV3-2) and TRBJ1-4, with D unresolved. CDR3 protein: CASSQFPQAKTNEKLFF. The CDR3 nucleotides read TGTGCCAGCAGCCAATTCCCCCAGGCTAAGACTAATGAAAAACTGTTTTTT.